One and the same sample provided the 24 T cell receptor beta chains below, sequenced in a study of human T cells and chemical hapten exposure. TCRdb re-derived calls from the RACE reads in MiXCR, one entry per CDR3 protein. This sample yields 40,000 to 50,000 distinct CDR3 sequences, of which about 4% are seen a single time; about 24% belongs to the top ten. The sample's time point: patch test 1, 2 weeks after DPC sensitization. The treatment was: therapeutic diphenylcyclopropenone sensitization with weekly scalp DPC. Unfractionated whole blood was the source of the extracted total RNA. Sequencing was performed on whole blood, taken in connection with sensitization to the hapten diphenylcyclopropenone (DPC). Receptor source: a man in his forties or fifties with alopecia areata. Some clones in this sample may be carry-over from other donors' samples.

This clonotype came up many times. The rearrangement uses TRBV12-3 or TRBV12-4 and TRBJ1-5; 8 bases agree with TRBD1. This CDR3 has 15 amino acids. Trimming took 5 bases from V and 7 from J; bases not matched to a gene: 10. The CDR3 coding sequence is TGTGCCAGCAGTCTGGGACAGGCAACCTCCCAGCCCCAGCATTTT. It yields the protein CASSLGQATSQPQHF.

This clonotype was detected many times. This chain links TRBV5-1 with TRBJ2-7; 10 nucleotides line up with TRBD1. The CDR3 has 15 amino acids. The trim removed 2 bases at V and 3 bases at J, leaving 5 bases unmatched. Germline V lookup: CDR1 SGHRS, CDR2 YFSETQ. The CDR3 DNA reads TGCGCCAGCAGCTTTCCCGGGACAGGGGTCTACGAGCAGTACTTC. Its translation: CASSFPGTGVYEQYF.

This clonotype came up many times. This chain connects TRBV5-4 to TRBJ1-3; D is uncertain. Germline CDR1 is SGHNT and CDR2 is YYREEE (reference sequence). The V and J ends lost 3 bases and 2 bases respectively, with 6 bases between them. The CDR3 is 13 residues long. CDR3 loop: CASSSSAGNTIYF. Written as DNA, the CDR3 is TGTGCCAGCAGCTCGTCAGCTGGAAACACCATATATTTT.

This clonotype came up many times. The rearrangement links TRBV27 to TRBJ2-6; D may correspond to TRBD1 or TRBD2 (6 bases each). Trimming shortened V by 3 bases and J by 3 bases, and 12 bases separated the two germline ends. Germline lookup yields CDR1 MNHEY and CDR2 SMNVEV (reference sequence). The CDR3 runs to 16 residues. CDR3 loop: CASSFLQGGGANVLTF. The DNA of the CDR3 is TGTGCCAGCAGTTTCCTACAGGGAGGTGGGGCCAACGTCCTGACTTTC.

The sample holds a few counts of this clonotype. The V call is TRBV9, the J call TRBJ2-1; 7 positions agree with TRBD1. Looked up from germline, CDR1 is SGDLS and CDR2 is YYNGEE. V lost 4 bases, J lost 4 bases, and 5 bases stayed unmatched. The CDR3 is made up of 14 amino acids. CDR3 coding DNA: TGTGCCAGCAGCAAAGGGACAGATTACAATGAGCAGTTCTTC. This encodes CASSKGTDYNEQFF. The full variable domain, its missing parts supplied by reference TRBV9 and TRBJ2-1, is DSGVTQTPKHLITATGQRVTLRCSPRSGDLSVYWYQQSLDQGLQFLIQYYNGEERAKGNILERFSAQQFPDLHSELNLSSLELGDSALYFCASSKGTDYNEQFFGPGTRLTVL.

This clonotype was recorded many times. V and J are TRBV7-9 and TRBJ2-3; 9 positions agree with TRBD1. The germline CDR1 and CDR2 sequences are SEHNR and FQNEAQ (reference sequence). The ends lost 5 bases at V and 4 bases at J; junction bases unmatched: 10. This CDR3 comprises 16 residues. CDR3 amino acids: CASSPPTGTGPDTQYF. The CDR3 region has the DNA TGTGCCAGCAGCCCCCCGACCGGGACAGGGCCAGATACGCAGTATTTT.

This clonotype was found many times. The rearrangement uses TRBV4-3 and TRBJ2-5, with 9 bases matching TRBD1. The CDR3 is 15 amino acids. The V segment lost 3 bases and the J segment 5 bases; nucleotides outside the gene matches: 7. CDR1 and CDR2 (germline): LGHNA, YSLEER. CDR3 coding DNA: TGCGCCAGCAGCCAGGACAGGGGTAGTGTTGAGACCCAGTACTTC. Its translation: CASSQDRGSVETQYF.

CDR3: CASSGGAPGANVLTF. Written as DNA, the CDR3 is TGTGCCAGCAGTGGGGGGGCCCCTGGGGCCAACGTCCTGACTTTC. The chain combines TRBV12-3 or TRBV12-4 with TRBJ2-6; tentatively, D is TRBD2 (7 bases). CDR3 length: 15 amino acids. V was trimmed by 5 bases and J by 2 bases, leaving 10 bases between them.

This clonotype was seen many times. The chain joins TRBV5-1 to TRBJ2-6; tentatively, D is TRBD1 (5 bases). V lost 4 bases and J lost 0, with 11 bases in between. In germline, CDR1 is SGHRS, CDR2 YFSETQ. CDR3 length equals 16 residues. CDR3 sequence reads: CASSVTDYSGANVLTF. The DNA for the CDR3 is TGCGCCAGCAGCGTGACAGATTACTCTGGGGCCAACGTCCTGACTTTC.

This clonotype was counted ten times or more. The gene calls are TRBV6-1 and TRBJ2-4; D call uncertain. Per the germline V gene, CDR1 is MNHNS and CDR2 is SASEGT. V was pared by 7 bases and J by 7 bases, with 14 bases between. The CDR3 has 13 amino acids. The CDR3 is CASTLTGDNIQYF. The DNA for the CDR3 is TGTGCCAGCACGCTAACTGGTGATAACATTCAGTACTTC.

This clonotype has a count of ten or more. The V and J genes are TRBV10-2 and TRBJ2-2; TRBD1 or TRBD2 may be the D gene (5 bases each). The CDR3 loop spans 13 amino acids. Deletions cut 6 bases from V and 2 bases from J, with 7 bases between. Germline assignment: CDR1 WSHSY and CDR2 SAAADI. The CDR3 bases are TGCGCCAGCAGGAGGGGTAACACCGGGGAGCTGTTTTTT. It specifies CASRRGNTGELFF.

This clonotype was observed at least ten times. This chain connects TRBV11-2 to TRBJ2-5; no clear D gene. The CDR3 spans 15 residues. Germline-derived CDR1 and CDR2 are SGHAT and FQNNGV. V lost 5 bases to trimming and J lost 0 bases, with 13 bases between them. CDR3 region: CASSIREDNQETQYF. CDR3 DNA sequence: TGTGCCAGCAGCATAAGAGAGGATAACCAAGAGACCCAGTACTTC.

The V call is TRBV5-1, the J call TRBJ2-1; 7 nucleotides agree with TRBD1. This CDR3 has 14 residues. The V gene end was trimmed by 2 bases and the J gene end by 7 bases; junction bases not matched to a gene: 6. From germline, CDR1 is SGHRS and CDR2 YFSETQ. The CDR3 DNA sequence: TGCGCCAGCAGCTTCGGAGCACAGGGGAATGAGCAGTTCTTC. As protein: CASSFGAQGNEQFF.

This clonotype was detected ten times or more. As DNA, the CDR3 is TGTGCCAGCTCACCCAGACTAGCGGGAGGGTTGGAGCAGTTCTTC. It is translated as CASSPRLAGGLEQFF. The chain combines TRBV18 with TRBJ2-1; TRBD2 matches 14 bases. Germline V lookup: CDR1 KGHSH, CDR2 LQKENI. This CDR3 region has 15 residues. J lost 10 bases, V lost 3 bases, and 5 bases had no gene match.

This clonotype was found many times. The J gene is TRBJ2-3, the V gene TRBV5-4; D might be TRBD1 (5 bases). The ends were cut back, 0 bases at V and 5 bases at J, with 16 bases in the middle. CDR1 and CDR2 (germline): SGHNT, YYREEE (reference sequence). The CDR3 length is 16 residues. CDR3 in amino acids: CASSLETVLTGDTQYF. For the CDR3, the DNA is TGTGCCAGCAGCTTGGAGACAGTGCTGACTGGAGATACGCAGTATTTT. The entire variable domain, with the rest obtained from reference TRBV5-4 and TRBJ2-3, is as follows: ETGVTQSPTHLIKTRGQQVTLRCSSQSGHNTVSWYQQALGQGPQFIFQYYREEENGRGNFPPRFSGLQFPNYSSELNVNALELDDSALYLCASSLETVLTGDTQYFGPGTRLTVL.

This clonotype occurred many times. The chain employs TRBV7-2 and TRBJ1-1; possibly TRBD1 for D (6 bases). The ends were cut back, 3 bases at V and 5 bases at J, with 19 bases in the middle. The CDR3 has 16 residues. Germline CDR1 and CDR2: SGHTA and FQGNSA. This CDR3 is CASSLGRGGLGTEAFF. CDR3 bases: TGTGCCAGCAGCTTGGGGAGGGGGGGATTAGGGACTGAAGCTTTCTTT.

There are many counts of this clonotype. This chain connects TRBV29-1 to TRBJ2-4; 7 nucleotides align to TRBD1. CDR1 and CDR2 from the germline V gene are SQVTM and ANQGSEA. This CDR3 comprises 13 residues. Trimming at V came to 7 bases and at J to 1 base, leaving 4 bases not matched to a gene. CDR3: CSATGEAKNIQYF. The CDR3 nucleotides are TGCAGCGCTACAGGGGAGGCCAAAAACATTCAGTACTTC.

This clonotype was observed at least ten times. The CDR3 region is CASSQEDRGNYGYTF. CDR3 bases: TGTGCCAGCAGCCAAGAGGACAGGGGTAACTATGGCTACACCTTC. The chain uses TRBV4-2 and TRBJ1-2; 9 nucleotides match TRBD1. This CDR3 spans 15 amino acids. The V segment lost 0 bases and the J segment 1 base; nucleotides outside the gene matches: 0. CDR1 and CDR2 (germline): LGHNA, YNFKEQ.

Ten or more counts support this clonotype. The chain combines TRBV7-6 with TRBJ2-7; D call uncertain. V was cut by 4 bases and J by 3 bases, with 10 bases left in between. Germline CDR1 and CDR2: SGHVS and FNYEAQ. The CDR3 totals 13 residues. DNA for the CDR3: TGTGCCAGCAGCTCTTTGGTTAGCTACGAGCAGTACTTC. Protein product: CASSSLVSYEQYF.

This clonotype was found many times. The chain links TRBV12-2 to TRBJ2-1; no check of the table's D call, TRBD1, against the DNA was made. TRBV12-2 is labeled a pseudogene. The CDR3 extends over 19 amino acids. The CDR3: CASRHKGQGRDKTYGEQFF. The CDR3 DNA sequence: TGTGCAAGTCGCCACAAGGGACAGGGCCGGGACAAGACCTATGGTGAGCAGTTCTTC.

This clonotype appeared many times. This sequence joins TRBV28 and TRBJ2-2; 11 nucleotides line up with TRBD1. J was trimmed by 7 bases and V by 4 bases; bases with no gene match: 8. The germline gives CDR1 MDHEN, CDR2 SYDVKM. The CDR3 extends over 16 amino acids. For the CDR3, the DNA is TGTGCCAGCAGTTCTCCGGGACAGGGGGGCGGCGGGGAGCTGTTTTTT. Its translation: CASSSPGQGGGGELFF.

This clonotype appeared many times. The CDR3 region is CASSPSGPYEQYF. CDR3 sequence (DNA): TGTGCCAGCAGCCCATCGGGACCCTACGAGCAGTACTTC. V gene TRBV7-2 combines with J gene TRBJ2-7; D is perhaps TRBD1 or TRBD2 (5 bases each). Germline CDR1 SGHTA, CDR2 FQGNSA. V gave up 5 bases and J gave up 2 bases, with 10 bases separating them. This CDR3 has 13 residues. Variable domain in full (rest from reference TRBV7-2 and TRBJ2-7): GAGVSQSPSNKVTEKGKDVELRCDPISGHTALYWYRQSLGQGLEFLIYFQGNSAPDKSGLPSDRFSAERTGGSVSTLTIQRTQQEDSAVYLCASSPSGPYEQYFGPGTRLTVT.

The sample holds many counts of this clonotype. The J gene is TRBJ1-4, the V gene TRBV5-1; TRBD1 agrees at 7 bases. The ends lost 5 bases at V and 8 bases at J; junction bases unmatched: 9. Per germline, CDR1 SGHRS and CDR2 YFSETQ. The CDR3 runs 14 residues. DNA of the CDR3: TGCGCCAGCAGACAGGGGTTGACGAACGAAAAACTGTTTTTT. Protein sequence: CASRQGLTNEKLFF.

The chain combines TRBV27 with TRBJ2-7, with D maybe TRBD2 (5 bases). Germline loops: CDR1 MNHEY, CDR2 SMNVEV (reference sequence). Trimming shortened V by 5 bases and J by 6 bases, and 11 bases separated the two germline ends. The CDR3 covers 12 residues. The CDR3 reads CASSSGSSEQYF. Here the CDR3 DNA reads TGTGCCAGCAGTAGTGGGAGTTCCGAGCAGTACTTC.